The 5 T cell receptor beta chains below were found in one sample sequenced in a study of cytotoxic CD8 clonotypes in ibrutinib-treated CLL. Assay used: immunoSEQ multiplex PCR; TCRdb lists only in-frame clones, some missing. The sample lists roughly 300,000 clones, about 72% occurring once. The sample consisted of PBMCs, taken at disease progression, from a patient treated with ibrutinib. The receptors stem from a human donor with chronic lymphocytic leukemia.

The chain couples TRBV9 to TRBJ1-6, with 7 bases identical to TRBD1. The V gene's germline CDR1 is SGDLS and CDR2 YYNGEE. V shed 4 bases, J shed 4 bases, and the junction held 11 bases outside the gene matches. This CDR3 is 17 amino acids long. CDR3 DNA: TGTGCCAGCAGCTCTAGGGGCGACAGGGCTTATAATTCACCCCTCCACTTT. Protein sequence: CASSSRGDRAYNSPLHF.

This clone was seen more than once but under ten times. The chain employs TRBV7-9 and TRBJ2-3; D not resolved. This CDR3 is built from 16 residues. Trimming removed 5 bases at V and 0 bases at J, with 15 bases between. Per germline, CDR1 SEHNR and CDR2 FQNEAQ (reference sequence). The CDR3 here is CASSPLWWGSTDTQYF. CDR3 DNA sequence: TGTGCCAGCAGCCCCCTATGGTGGGGTAGCACAGATACGCAGTATTTT. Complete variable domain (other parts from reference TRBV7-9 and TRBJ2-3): DTGVSQNPRHKITKRGQNVTFRCDPISEHNRLYWYRQTLGQGPEFLTYFQNEAQLEKSRLLSDRFSAERPKGSFSTLEIQRTEQGDSAMYLCASSPLWWGSTDTQYFGPGTRLTVL.

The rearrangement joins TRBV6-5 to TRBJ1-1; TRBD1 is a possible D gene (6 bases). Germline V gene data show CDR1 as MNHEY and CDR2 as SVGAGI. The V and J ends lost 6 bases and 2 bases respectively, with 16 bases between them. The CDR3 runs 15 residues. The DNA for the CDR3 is TGTGCCAGCAGCCAATACGACAGGTTCAACACTGAAGCTTTCTTT. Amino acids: CASSQYDRFNTEAFF.

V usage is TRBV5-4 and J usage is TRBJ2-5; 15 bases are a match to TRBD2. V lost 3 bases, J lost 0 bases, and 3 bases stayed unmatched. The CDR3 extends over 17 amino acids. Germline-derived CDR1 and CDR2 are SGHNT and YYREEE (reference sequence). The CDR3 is CASSWTSGGAYQETQYF. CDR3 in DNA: TGTGCCAGCAGCTGGACTAGCGGGGGGGCGTACCAAGAGACCCAGTACTTC.

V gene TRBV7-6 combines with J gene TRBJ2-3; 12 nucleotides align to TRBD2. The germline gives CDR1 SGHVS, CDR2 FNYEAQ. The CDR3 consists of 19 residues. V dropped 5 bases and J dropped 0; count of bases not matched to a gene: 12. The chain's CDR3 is CASSARLAGVGVSTDTQYF. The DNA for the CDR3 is TGTGCCAGCAGCGCCCGACTAGCGGGAGTTGGGGTGAGCACAGATACGCAGTATTTT.